Following are 5 T cell receptor beta chains from one sample sequenced in a study of blood T cell repertoires in COVID-19. Method: immunoSEQ multiplex PCR; TCRdb's copy keeps in-frame clones and lacks some. The sample includes fewer than 250,000 clones, nearly 90% of them seen just once. Sequencing was performed on PBMCs or T cells enriched from blood (not recorded which). These receptors were collected from a man aged 30 to 45 who had recovered from COVID-19.

This chain uses TRBV28 with TRBJ2-3; 10 bases align to TRBD2. Germline V lookup: CDR1 MDHEN, CDR2 SYDVKM. This CDR3 is 14 amino acids long. The ends lost 6 bases at V and 4 bases at J; junction bases unmatched: 4. The CDR3 coding sequence is TGTGCCAGCAGACTAGCGGGATTATCAGATACGCAGTATTTT. Translated: CASRLAGLSDTQYF.

The count of this clone is one. This chain connects TRBV19 to TRBJ2-1, with D perhaps matching TRBD1 (6 bases). The V end lost 0 bases, the J end lost 4 bases, and 13 bases lay between the germline ends. CDR1 and CDR2 (germline): LNHDA, SQIVND (reference sequence). This CDR3 is 16 amino acids long. The CDR3 DNA is TGTGCCAGTAGTATAGATCGTGGGACATATTACAATGAGCAGTTCTTC. Its protein product is CASSIDRGTYYNEQFF.

The gene calls are TRBV3-1 (or the pseudogene TRBV3-2) and TRBJ1-2, with D possibly being TRBD1 (6 bases). V was pared by 1 base and J by 1 base, with 10 bases between. Germline V gene sequence: CDR1 LGHDT, CDR2 YNNKEL (reference sequence). The CDR3 is 15 amino acids. The CDR3 sequence: CASSQAGRGNYGYTF. The CDR3 bases are TGTGCCAGCAGCCAAGCTGGCAGGGGTAACTATGGCTACACCTTC.

This rearrangement joins TRBV19 to TRBJ1-1; D is possibly TRBD1 (6 bases). Germline V CDR1 and CDR2: LNHDA, SQIVND (reference sequence). The CDR3 is 14 amino acids. Trimming left V 0 bases short and J 6 bases short, with 11 bases between. CDR3 region: CASSIDTGIAEAFF. The CDR3 DNA is TGTGCCAGTAGTATAGATACAGGGATCGCTGAAGCTTTCTTT.

The V call is TRBV5-4, the J call TRBJ1-2; TRBD1 aligns across 7 bases. J gave up 0 bases and V 3 bases, and 5 bases lay outside the gene matches. CDR1 and CDR2 from the germline V gene are SGHNT and YYREEE (reference sequence). This CDR3 has 15 amino acids. CDR3 in amino acids: CASSSGTATNYGYTF. In nucleotides, the CDR3 is TGTGCCAGCAGCTCGGGGACAGCTACTAACTATGGCTACACCTTC.